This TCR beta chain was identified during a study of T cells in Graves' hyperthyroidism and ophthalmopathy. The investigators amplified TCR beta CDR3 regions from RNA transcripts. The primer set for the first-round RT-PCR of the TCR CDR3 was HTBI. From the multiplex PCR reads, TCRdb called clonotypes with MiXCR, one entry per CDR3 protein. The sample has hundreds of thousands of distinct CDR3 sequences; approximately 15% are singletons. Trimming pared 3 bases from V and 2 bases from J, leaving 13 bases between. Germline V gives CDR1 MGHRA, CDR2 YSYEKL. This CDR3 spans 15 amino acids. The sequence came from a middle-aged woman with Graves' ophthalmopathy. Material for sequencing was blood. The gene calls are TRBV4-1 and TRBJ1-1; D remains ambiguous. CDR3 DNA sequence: TGCGCCAGCAGCCACCTTTCCTGGGCTAACACTGAAGCTTTCTTT. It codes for CASSHLSWANTEAFF.